This TCR beta chain was sequenced for a study of shared clonotypes between healthy human individuals (dated by TCRdb to the early 2020s). Regarding the complete study: A couple of women and a few men aged 18 to 49 years were included in the cohort. To estimate repertoire size and how much clonotype sharing occurs between individuals, the study deeply sequenced the blood TCR repertoires of five or six healthy adults. Between about 0.9 and 8.9 billion PBMCs per donor were obtained by leukapheresis. For each donor, CD4 naive and CD4 memory were each run on three plates, CD8 naive on two plates, and CD8 memory on one plate. To increase sequencing depth and limit assay-specific biases, TCR repertoire library preparation and sequencing were carried out by different laboratories using diverse techniques. Broader findings and caveats from the paper: Only blood was sampled, and tissue TCR repertoires likely differ from those in blood. Incomplete sequencing was indicated by rarefaction of sorted-subset datasets, despite the large sequencing depth. Clonotypes shared by all four sorted-subset donors showed higher generation probabilities than non-shared clonotypes. Pairwise subsampling indicated that sequencing depth was expected to affect the degree of clonotype sharing among donors. Sharing across a few donors was observed for around 4.8% of naive CD4, around 3.5% of naive CD8, 2% to 2.5% of memory CD4, and roughly 0.4% of memory CD8 clonotypes. Naive subsets generally had larger estimated clonotype richness than memory subsets did. Because the study included only a small number of donors, the genetic and exposure-history diversity represented was limited.

A remark on this clone: Its antigen target is currently unknown. The input lacks base qualities; no much larger clone sits a single base away. The sample contains more than one DNA sequence encoding this CDR3.

Donors were healthy HIV-negative adults with no recently reported acute infections or vaccinations. Every donor was a Caucasian adult living in Nashville, Tennessee, USA. CD4+ T cells were enriched by magnetic negative selection; naive cells were then positively selected on CD45RA, and the negative fraction formed the memory subset. After blood collection by leukapheresis, PBMCs were isolated using Ficoll-Histopaque density gradient centrifugation and then cryopreserved in the vapor phase of liquid nitrogen. Purity and quantity of every magnetically sorted T cell population were checked by analytical flow cytometry. Genomic DNA was isolated from each sorted fraction and quantified by UV absorbance on a Nanodrop 2000c. Using the deep immunoSEQ assay, multiplex PCR amplified TCR CDR3 regions from genomic DNA. Extracted genomic DNA from each cell subset was distributed evenly across all wells of several immunoSEQ 96-well plates, and each plate was treated as a replicate. For sorted subsets, each replicate PCR was loaded with roughly 190 ng genomic DNA, equivalent to approximately 27,000 T cell genomes. The purified libraries were quantified using a Qubit 3.0 fluorometer, sized with a Bioanalyzer 2100, and then quantified again using the KAPA Library Quantification kit. Every immunoSEQ 96-well plate was sequenced on a separate single-read 150-cycle Illumina NextSeq 550 flow cell. In the original analysis: Because the immunoSEQ output held only junctional sequences and lacked quality scores, the filtering could not match the filtering applied to full-length reads. To assign V/J genes and CDR3, sequences were annotated using PyIR, a Python wrapper for IgBLAST v1.9, with IMGT germline references. Any read was removed if the V/J assignment was weak (E-value above 1e-6), the CDR3 was missing, or the read contained stop codons, out-of-frame junctions, or ambiguous translated residues. V3J clonotypes were defined by identical inferred V gene, J gene, and CDR3 amino acid sequence. Percentage overlap between repertoires was calculated by dividing the number of shared unique clonotypes by the size of the smaller repertoire. Repertoire richness was assessed with RTK rarefaction, the Chao1 estimator, and Recon v2.1 estimates of unobserved clonotypes. Generation probabilities for all TCRbeta clonotypes obtained by the gDNA method from several donors were computed using OLGA. Not all clones reach the TCRdb copy of this immuneACCESS table, which keeps in-frame sequences only. Checked studies attribute under half of the gap to unresolved V genes and leave the rest unexplained. From that table come the V and J calls and clone size; the DNA was used to work out D and trimming. Across this sample there are about 2.3 million clones, with 92% seen only once. Approximately 0.4% of the sample is in the top ten clones.

Measured from the cysteine to the phenylalanine, the CDR3 is 13 residues long. The kept DNA is CDR3 alone, 39 bases in frame from the first base. V lost 6 bases and J lost 4 bases; the stretch between them is 13 bases long. CDR1 and CDR2 were assigned from the germline V gene as SNHLY and FYNNEI. The receptor was derived from a man between 18 and 29 years old in good health. Some clones in this sample may be carry-over from other donors' samples. Sequenced input: naive CD4+ T cells from PBMCs. The cell subset or site tag for this specimen amounts to: CD45RA+ positively selected. The chain links TRBV2 with TRBJ2-7; a tentative D match to TRBD2 spans 6 bases. The DNA sequence follows: TGTGCCAGCAGCGGGGGATCGGGGTACGAGCAGTACTTC. This sequence encodes CASSGGSGYEQYF.